This T cell receptor beta chain was sequenced for a study of spatial heterogeneity in lung cancer (dated by TCRdb to about 2019). General notes on the study: Beta-chain transcripts were consistently detected in greater numbers than alpha-chain transcripts, which likely reflects a higher abundance of beta-chain transcripts. A strong correlation was found between TCR transcript counts in tumor regions and a T cell transcriptional module score from matched bulk RNA-seq. In the raw uncorrected reads, each unique combination of TCR and UMI appeared more than ten times on average. TCR alpha and beta repertoires were quantitatively compared across multiple tumor regions, matched nontumor lung and blood in non-small cell lung cancer. Nonsynonymous mutation counts, determined by whole-exome sequencing of tumor tissue, were related to TCR repertoire features. Both alpha and beta chains were TCR-sequenced in 200 to 250 tumor regions, under 85 matched nontumor lung samples and 45 to 60 PBMC samples obtained at surgery. The study at large found these results: The count of ubiquitous expanded TCRs correlated with the count of ubiquitous nonsynonymous mutations, and the count of regional expanded TCRs correlated with the count of regional nonsynonymous mutations. TCR-seq coverage of tumor T cells was estimated at only roughly 7.7% for alpha chains and about 13% for beta chains. Additional single-cell paired TCR alpha and beta sequencing was considered necessary to confirm, at a functional level, the hypothesis that regional TCRs recognize regional mutations. A correlation was observed between the number of expanded intratumoral alpha and beta TCRs and the tumor nonsynonymous mutation count.

V is pared back by 2 bases and J by 0 bases, with 7 bases lying between the germline termini. The germline V gene sets CDR1 to SQVTM and CDR2 to ANQGSEA. The CDR3, cysteine through phenylalanine, is 13 amino acids long. The DNA shown is the 39-base CDR3, in frame from base 1. In this sample, this clonotype turned up many times. Its antigen is unknown. No per-base quality is available; no much larger clone lies one base away. Libraries were built with 5' RACE. Sequencing took place on a NextSeq 500. To allow correction of PCR and sequencing errors, the TCR library protocol tagged every TCR cDNA molecule with a unique molecular identifier. In the source study's methods: Decombinator tools were used for TCR identification, UMI-based error correction and CDR3 extraction. TCRs above a frequency of 2 per 1,000, corresponding to the top 1% of the tumor frequency distribution, were defined as expanded. Expanded tumor TCRs statistically deemed absent (corrected P<0.05) from at least one tumor region were classed as regional, and all other expanded tumor TCRs were classed as ubiquitous. Renyi diversity was calculated using the R vegan package after each repertoire was subsampled 100 times to 5,000 TCRs. CDR3 similarity networks were built from amino acid triplet string-kernel similarity, with CDR3s being connected when pairwise similarity was above 0.82. TCRdb ran its own pipeline on the public reads, namely fastp trimming at Q25 and MiXCR clone calling, and kept in-frame beta chains. CDR3 protein sequences are deduplicated, and each keeps its most common genes and DNA. These V and J calls originate from TCRdb's pipeline instead of the authors' own analysis. The sample data list thousands of distinct CDR3 sequences, and approximately 7% of these were observed just once. The ten largest make up 24% of the sample.

According to the study, the label for this sample's time point signals: sample taken at primary tumor resection. The donors were some 70 patients from the lung TRACERx cohort who had early-stage, untreated non-small cell lung cancer. For TCR sequencing, whole RNA was extracted from tumor and nontumor lung tissue, or from cryopreserved PBMC samples, and no cell sorting was done. Patients were selected for TCR sequencing only if sufficient RNA was available from at least two tumor regions. Before selection, tumor and adjacent nontumor lung specimens were reviewed by a lung pathologist. The chain is assembled from TRBV29-1 and TRBJ1-1, with the D segment identity uncertain. This TCR derives from a male donor with early-stage non-small cell lung cancer. The input for sequencing was lung tumor tissue, taken at surgery. The sequenced DNA is TGCAGCGTTGAAATAGGGATGAACACTGAAGCTTTCTTT. Its protein is CSVEIGMNTEAFF.